This TCR beta chain was sequenced during a study of Ad26.COV2.S vaccination and SARS-CoV-2 variants. Sample treatment: about 20 received Ad26.COV2.S at low or high dose, single or two shots; 5 received placebo; per-sample allocation not given. Sampling was performed 63 days after the first vaccine or placebo injection. Profiled with immunoSEQ multiplex PCR; TCRdb holds only in-frame clones, not every one. The table lists about 680,000 clones, 80% to 90% of them singletons, with around 1.5% in the top ten. This material consisted of peripheral blood, taken in a trial of Ad26.COV2.S vaccine versus placebo. The source of this sequence is a person between 18 and 65 years old who received the Ad26.COV2.S COVID-19 vaccine or a placebo.

Written as DNA, the CDR3 is TGTGCCAGCAGCTTAGATTCCAACTACGAGCAGTACTTC. Its translation is CASSLDSNYEQYF. The chain couples TRBV7-9 to TRBJ2-7; D not certain. Trimming took 1 base from V and 3 from J, leaving 7 bases between them. The CDR3 runs 13 residues. Per the germline V gene, CDR1 is SEHNR and CDR2 is FQNEAQ (reference sequence).